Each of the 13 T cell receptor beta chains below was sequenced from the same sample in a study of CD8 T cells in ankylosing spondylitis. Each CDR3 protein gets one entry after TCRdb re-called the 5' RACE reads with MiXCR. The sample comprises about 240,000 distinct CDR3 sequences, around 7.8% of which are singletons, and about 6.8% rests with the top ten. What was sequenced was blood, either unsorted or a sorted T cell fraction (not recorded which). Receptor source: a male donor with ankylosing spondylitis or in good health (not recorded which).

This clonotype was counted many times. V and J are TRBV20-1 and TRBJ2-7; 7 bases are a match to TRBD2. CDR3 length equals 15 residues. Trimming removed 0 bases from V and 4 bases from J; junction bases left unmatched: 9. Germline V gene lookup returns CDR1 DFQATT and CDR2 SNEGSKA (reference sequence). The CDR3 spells CSARESLSGVYEQYF. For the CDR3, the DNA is TGCAGTGCTAGAGAGTCTCTGAGCGGGGTTTACGAGCAGTACTTC.

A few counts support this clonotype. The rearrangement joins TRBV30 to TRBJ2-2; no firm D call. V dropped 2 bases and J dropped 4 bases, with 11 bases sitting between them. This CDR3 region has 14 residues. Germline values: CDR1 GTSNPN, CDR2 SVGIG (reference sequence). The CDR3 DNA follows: TGTGCCTGGAGTCCAGGTCGGGCCACCGGGGAGCTGTTTTTT. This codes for CAWSPGRATGELFF.

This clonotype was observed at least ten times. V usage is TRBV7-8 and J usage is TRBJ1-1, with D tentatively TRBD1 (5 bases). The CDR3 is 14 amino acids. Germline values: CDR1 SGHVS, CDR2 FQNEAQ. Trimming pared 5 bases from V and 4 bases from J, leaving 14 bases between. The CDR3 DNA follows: TGTGCCAGCAGCGCGACAGATCGGGGCACTGAAGCTTTCTTT. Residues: CASSATDRGTEAFF.

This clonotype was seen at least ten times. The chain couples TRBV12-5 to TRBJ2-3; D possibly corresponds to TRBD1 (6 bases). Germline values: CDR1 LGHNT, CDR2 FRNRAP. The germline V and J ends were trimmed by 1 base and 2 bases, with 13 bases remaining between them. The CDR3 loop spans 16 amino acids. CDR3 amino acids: CASGLDPGHSTDTQYF. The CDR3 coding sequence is TGTGCTAGTGGTTTGGATCCGGGACACTCCACAGATACGCAGTATTTT.

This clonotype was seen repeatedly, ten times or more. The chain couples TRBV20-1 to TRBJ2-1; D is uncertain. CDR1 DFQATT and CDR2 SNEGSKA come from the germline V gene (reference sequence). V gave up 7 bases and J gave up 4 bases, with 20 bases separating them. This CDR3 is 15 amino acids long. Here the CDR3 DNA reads TGCAGTGTCCGCCCGGGCACTACCTTATACAATGAGCAGTTCTTC. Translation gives CSVRPGTTLYNEQFF.

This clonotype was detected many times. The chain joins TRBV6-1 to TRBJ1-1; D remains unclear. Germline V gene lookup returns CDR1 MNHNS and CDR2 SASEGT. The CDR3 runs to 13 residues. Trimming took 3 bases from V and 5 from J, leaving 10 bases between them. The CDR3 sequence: CASSDYGGTEAFF. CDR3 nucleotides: TGTGCCAGCAGTGATTACGGAGGTACTGAAGCTTTCTTT.

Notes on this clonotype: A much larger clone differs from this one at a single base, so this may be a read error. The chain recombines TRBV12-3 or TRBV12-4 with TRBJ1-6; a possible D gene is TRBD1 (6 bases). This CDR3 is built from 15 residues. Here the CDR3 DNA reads TGTGCCAGCGGTTTCACAGGGAACGATAATTCACCCCTCCACTTT. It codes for CASGFTGNDNSPLHF.

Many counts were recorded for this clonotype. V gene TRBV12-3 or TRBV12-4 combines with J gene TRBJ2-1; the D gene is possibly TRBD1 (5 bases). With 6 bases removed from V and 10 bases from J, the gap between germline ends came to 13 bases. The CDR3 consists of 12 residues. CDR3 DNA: TGTGCCAGCAGCCTTACAGGAGACGAGCAGTTCTTC. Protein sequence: CASSLTGDEQFF.

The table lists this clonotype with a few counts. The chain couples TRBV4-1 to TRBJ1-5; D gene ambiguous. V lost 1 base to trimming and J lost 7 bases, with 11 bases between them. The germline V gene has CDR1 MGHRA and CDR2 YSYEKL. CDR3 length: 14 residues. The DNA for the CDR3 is TGCGCCAGCAGCCAAGGTGGGTCCAGGCAGCCCCAGCATTTT. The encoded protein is CASSQGGSRQPQHF.

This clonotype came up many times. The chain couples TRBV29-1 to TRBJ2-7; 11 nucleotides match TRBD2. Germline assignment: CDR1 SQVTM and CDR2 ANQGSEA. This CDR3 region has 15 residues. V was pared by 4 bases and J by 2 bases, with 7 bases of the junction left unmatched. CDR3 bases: TGCAGCGTTGCATCCGGGACTAGCGGTACCTACGAGCAGTACTTC. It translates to CSVASGTSGTYEQYF.

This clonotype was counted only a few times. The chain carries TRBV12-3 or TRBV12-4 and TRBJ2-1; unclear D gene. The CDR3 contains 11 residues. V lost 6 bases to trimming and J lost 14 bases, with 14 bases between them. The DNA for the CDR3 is TGTGCCAGCAGCCTGACGGCGGAAAAGTTCTTC. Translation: CASSLTAEKFF.

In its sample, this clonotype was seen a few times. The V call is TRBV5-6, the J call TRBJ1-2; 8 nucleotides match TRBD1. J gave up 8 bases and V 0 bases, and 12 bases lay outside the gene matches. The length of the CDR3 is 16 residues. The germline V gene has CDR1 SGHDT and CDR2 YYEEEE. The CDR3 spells CASSLGQGKMGGGYTF. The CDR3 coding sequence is TGTGCCAGCAGCTTGGGACAGGGGAAGATGGGAGGAGGCTACACCTTC.

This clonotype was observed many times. CDR3 amino acids: CASANTGELFF. The CDR3 nucleotides read TGTGCCAGTGCGAACACCGGGGAGCTGTTTTTT. The chain links TRBV14 to TRBJ2-2; D remains unclear. With 9 bases removed from V and 0 bases from J, the gap between germline ends came to 2 bases. Germline V gene lookup returns CDR1 SGHDN and CDR2 FVKESK. CDR3 length equals 11 residues.